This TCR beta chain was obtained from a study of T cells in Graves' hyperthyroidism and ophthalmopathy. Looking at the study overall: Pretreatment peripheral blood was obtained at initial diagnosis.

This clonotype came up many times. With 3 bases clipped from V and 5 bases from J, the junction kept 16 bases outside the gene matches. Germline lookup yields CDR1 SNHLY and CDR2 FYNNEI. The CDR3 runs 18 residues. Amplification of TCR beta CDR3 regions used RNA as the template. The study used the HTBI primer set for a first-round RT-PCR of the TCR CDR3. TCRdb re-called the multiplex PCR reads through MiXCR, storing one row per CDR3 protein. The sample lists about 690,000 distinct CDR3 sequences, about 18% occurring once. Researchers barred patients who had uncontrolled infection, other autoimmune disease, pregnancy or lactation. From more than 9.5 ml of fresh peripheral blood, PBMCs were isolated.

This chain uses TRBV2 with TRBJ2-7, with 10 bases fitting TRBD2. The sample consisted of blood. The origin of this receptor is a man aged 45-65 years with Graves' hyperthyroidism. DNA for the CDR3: TGTGCCAGCAGTGAGTTGTTTGGGTATAGCGGGAGGATCCACGAGCAGTACTTC. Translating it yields CASSELFGYSGRIHEQYF.